The rows below give T cell receptor beta chains drawn from one sample of a study of T cells in narcolepsy. Clones were sequenced by immunoSEQ multiplex PCR, and TCRdb holds only the in-frame ones, with some missing. The table has approximately 30,000 clones, 80% to 90% seen once; the top ten hold under 1.4%. Sequencing was done on a sample of CD45RA- memory CD4+ T cells from PBMCs. These receptor sequences come from a human donor with narcolepsy. Each CDR3 is given with its conserved first and last residue. The order of the fields is J gene, V gene, clone size, D gene, CDR3 DNA, CDR3 protein. D genes are given only for firm matches. For some rows the clone size is stated as once, few or many, or as a class when expanded; others skip it.

TRBJ2-5	TRBV19	NA	NA	TGTGCCAGTAGACCTCGGGGGCAGGTCCAAGAGACCCAGTACTTC	CASRPRGQVQETQYF
TRBJ2-7	TRBV5-1	few	NA	TGCGCCAGCAGCTTAATAGGGGGCTCCTACGAGCAGTACTTC	CASSLIGGSYEQYF
TRBJ2-6	TRBV7-2	NA	NA	TGTGCCAGCAGCTTAGCGGGGACGTCCGGGGCCAACGTCCTGACTTTC	CASSLAGTSGANVLTF
TRBJ2-3	TRBV5-4	NA	TRBD1	TGTGCCAGCAGCGAAGTTAGGGGGACAGGGTCCACAGATACGCAGTATTTT	CASSEVRGTGSTDTQYF
TRBJ2-5	TRBV18	NA	NA	TGTGCCAGCTCACTGATTGCCCCGCCCCAAGAGACCCAGTACTTC	CASSLIAPPQETQYF
TRBJ2-3	TRBV7-9	NA	NA	TGTGCCAGCAGCTTTGGGGGTACGCAGTATTTT	CASSFGGTQYF
TRBJ2-7	TRBV6-5	once	NA	TGTGCCAGCAAGGCAGGCCCCTACGAGCAGTACTTC	CASKAGPYEQYF
TRBJ2-5	TRBV4-2	NA	NA	TGTGCCAGCAGCCAAGAGCTAGGGGGGTCCCAAGAGACCCAGTACTTC	CASSQELGGSQETQYF
TRBJ1-5	TRBV15	NA	NA	TGTGCCACCAGCAGAGGAGAACGGCCCCAGCATTTT	CATSRGERPQHF
TRBJ1-1	TRBV7-9	NA	NA	TGTGCCAGCAGCTTAGCTGCGGGGGGCGGCACTGAAGCTTTCTTT	CASSLAAGGGTEAFF
TRBJ2-7	TRBV28	NA	NA	TGTGCCAGCACCCCGGGGGCGGGTAGCTCCTACGAGCAGTACTTC	CASTPGAGSSYEQYF
TRBJ1-3	TRBV28	NA	TRBD1	TGTGCCAGCAGTTCCCCCGGGGGACAGGGCTCTGGAAACACCATATATTTT	CASSSPGGQGSGNTIYF
TRBJ1-5	TRBV10-3	NA	NA	TGTGCCATCAGTGAGTCGACTCTAGGGGTGGAAAATCAGCCCCAGCATTTT	CAISESTLGVENQPQHF
TRBJ2-5	TRBV11-2	NA	NA	TGTGCCAGCAGCCCCTTATGGAGGGAGACCCAGTACTTC	CASSPLWRETQYF
TRBJ1-2	TRBV28	few	NA	TGTGCCAGCAGGAGGGGAGAAGTGTCCGGCTACACCTTC	CASRRGEVSGYTF
TRBJ2-3	TRBV7-9	NA	NA	TGTGCCAGCAGCTTAGAGGGGAAGAACACAGATACGCAGTATTTT	CASSLEGKNTDTQYF
TRBJ1-5	TRBV5-4	NA	NA	TGTGCCAGCAGCTTGGATGGGGGGACTCAGCCCCAGCATTTT	CASSLDGGTQPQHF
TRBJ2-7	TRBV10-2	NA	NA	TGCGCCAGCAGTGAGGCAGGGGCTATGAACGAGCAGTACTTC	CASSEAGAMNEQYF
TRBJ2-1	TRBV10-1	NA	NA	TGCGCCAGCAGTGAGGACTCATACAATGAGCAGTTCTTC	CASSEDSYNEQFF
TRBJ2-7	TRBV28	NA	NA	TGTGCCAGCAGTCCCTACTCCGCGGCGAGGGGCGAGCAGTACTTC	CASSPYSAARGEQYF
TRBJ1-2	TRBV10-3	NA	NA	TGTGCCATCAGTTACAGGGAATTTTATGGCTACACCTTC	CAISYREFYGYTF
TRBJ2-1	TRBV9	NA	NA	TGTGCCAGCAGCGTTCGCGGGACCCCCGAGAGGAGACTGTCCTACAATGAGCAGTTCTTC	CASSVRGTPERRLSYNEQFF
TRBJ2-7	TRBV28	NA	TRBD1	TGTGCCAGCAGTTTAGTCCTAACCGTGGGACAGAGGGACGAGCAGTACTTC	CASSLVLTVGQRDEQYF
TRBJ2-5	TRBV10-1	NA	NA	TGCGCCAGCAGTGAAAACGGACAAGAGACCCAGTACTTC	CASSENGQETQYF
TRBJ2-4	TRBV5-1	NA	NA	TGCGCCAGCAGCTTGGACCAAAACATTCAGTACTTC	CASSLDQNIQYF
TRBJ2-5	TRBV10-3	NA	NA	TGTGCCATCAGTGAGTCGTTGGGAGAGACCCAGTACTTC	CAISESLGETQYF
TRBJ1-2	TRBV6-6	NA	TRBD1	TGTGCCAGCAGGACAGGGGACTCCCTAATGGGTGGCTACACCTTC	CASRTGDSLMGGYTF
TRBJ1-5	TRBV6-1	NA	NA	TGTGCCAGCAGCCAAGCCGCCAGCAATCAGCCCCAGCATTTT	CASSQAASNQPQHF
TRBJ1-5	TRBV10-3	NA	NA	TGTGCCATCAGTGACAGGGGCAGCAATCAGCCCCAGCATTTT	CAISDRGSNQPQHF
TRBJ2-3	TRBV7-3	NA	NA	TGTGCCAGCAGCTTAGGGCCTGGGTACACAGATACGCAGTATTTT	CASSLGPGYTDTQYF
TRBJ1-6	TRBV5-4	NA	NA	TGTGCCAGCAGCCCCGGGACGGCAGGAAATTCACCCCTCCACTTT	CASSPGTAGNSPLHF
TRBJ1-5	TRBV27	NA	NA	TGTGCCAGCAGTTTCTTTCGAGAGGGACAGCCCCAGCATTTT	CASSFFREGQPQHF
TRBJ1-5	TRBV30	NA	NA	TGTGCCTGGAGTCGACCGGGGGCGTTTAGCAATCAGCCCCAGCATTTT	CAWSRPGAFSNQPQHF
TRBJ1-3	TRBV4-2	NA	NA	TGTGCCAGCAGCCAAGAGTATCGGCAAGCCCTTGGAAACACCATATATTTT	CASSQEYRQALGNTIYF